This T cell receptor (beta chain) was retrieved from a study of cytomegalovirus exposure and HLA in healthy donors. For the study at large: Unique TCRs numbering roughly 80 million, obtained from HLA-typed donors, made up an early data release.

In the PCR, 60 Vbeta and 13 Jbeta primers were used. Study processing details: Later work found approximately 80 million unique TCR beta chains, with roughly 11 million shared. Data came from immunoSEQ multiplex PCR; TCRdb stores just in-frame clones and leaves some out. That table is the source of V, J and clone size, and D and trimming were worked out from the DNA. Of 85,000 to 130,000 clones listed, approximately 81% were seen once; the top ten hold approximately 3.7%. Per the germline V gene, CDR1 is SGHDT and CDR2 is YYEEEE. The V gene lost 0 bases and the J gene lost 4 bases, with 16 bases spanning the gap. There are 17 residues in the CDR3.

Sequencing was carried out using PBMCs. The clonotype was recovered from a female donor in good health and CMV-seropositive. The chain carries TRBV5-6 and TRBJ2-2, with unresolved D. The CDR3 protein is CASSLAGSPRGTGELFF. The CDR3 bases are TGTGCCAGCAGCTTGGCCGGTAGTCCCAGAGGCACCGGGGAGCTGTTTTTT.